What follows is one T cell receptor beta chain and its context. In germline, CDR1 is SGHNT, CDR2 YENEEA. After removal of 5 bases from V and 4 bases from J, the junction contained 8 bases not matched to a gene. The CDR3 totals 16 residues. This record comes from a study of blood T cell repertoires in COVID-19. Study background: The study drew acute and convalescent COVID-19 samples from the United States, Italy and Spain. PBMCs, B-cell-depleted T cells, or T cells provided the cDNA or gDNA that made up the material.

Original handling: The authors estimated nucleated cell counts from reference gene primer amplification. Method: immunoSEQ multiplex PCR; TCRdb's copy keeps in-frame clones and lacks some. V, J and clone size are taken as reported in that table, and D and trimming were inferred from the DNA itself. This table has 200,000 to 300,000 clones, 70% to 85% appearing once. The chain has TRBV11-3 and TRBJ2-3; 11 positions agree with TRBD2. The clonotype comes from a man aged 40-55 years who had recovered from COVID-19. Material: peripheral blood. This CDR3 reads CASSPRTSGRADTQYF. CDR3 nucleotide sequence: TGTGCCAGCAGCCCTAGAACTAGCGGGAGAGCAGATACGCAGTATTTT.